The 32 T cell receptor beta chains presented below share a single source sample, sequenced in a study of blood T cell repertoires in COVID-19 (TCRdb year 2020). Libraries were made using the immunoSEQ multiplex PCR assay. TCRdb limited this immuneACCESS table to in-frame rearrangements with V and J called. A share of clones is missing; checked studies link under half to unresolved V genes, and the rest is unexplained. This sample lists 180,000 or so clones; 70% to 90% were detected once. The ten largest account for around 8.2% of the sample. The specimen sequenced was peripheral blood. Receptors originate from a man aged 60 to 69 with acute or convalescent COVID-19.

The chain links TRBV5-4 to TRBJ2-3; TRBD2 matches at 11 bases. Germline assignment: CDR1 SGHNT and CDR2 YYREEE (reference sequence). There are 14 residues in the CDR3. Trimming cost V 5 bases and J 1 base; bases outside gene matches: 0. Written as DNA, the CDR3 is TGTGCCAGCAGGACTAGCGGGGGCACAGATACGCAGTATTTT. It codes for CASRTSGGTDTQYF.

The chain combines TRBV5-1 with TRBJ2-3, with TRBD1 matching over 9 bases. The CDR3 totals 13 residues. Germline values: CDR1 SGHRS, CDR2 YFSETQ. Losses at the gene ends were 5 bases for V and 6 bases for J; bases not matched to a gene: 4. CDR3 nucleotides: TGCGCCAGCAGGGGACAGGGATCCGATACGCAGTATTTT. Translation: CASRGQGSDTQYF. Drawing the rest from reference TRBV5-1 and TRBJ2-3, the complete variable domain is KAGVTQTPRYLIKTRGQQVTLSCSPISGHRSVSWYQQTPGQGLQFLFEYFSETQRNKGNFPGRFSGRQFSNSRSEMNVSTLELGDSALYLCASRGQGSDTQYFGPGTRLTVL.

The chain recombines TRBV2 with TRBJ1-1; 9 bases fit TRBD1. V shed 7 bases, J shed 9 bases, and the junction held 6 bases outside the gene matches. CDR3 length: 12 amino acids. Germline CDR1 and CDR2: SNHLY and FYNNEI. This CDR3 reads CASTVGQGKAFF. The CDR3 nucleotides are TGTGCCAGCACCGTGGGACAGGGTAAAGCTTTCTTT.

V usage is TRBV5-1 and J usage is TRBJ2-1, with a weak D call TRBD2 (6 bases). With 0 bases removed from V and 7 bases from J, the gap between germline ends came to 14 bases. CDR1 and CDR2 (germline): SGHRS, YFSETQ. The CDR3 is 15 amino acids. CDR3 in amino acids: CASSLEMGLLNEQFF. In DNA form, the CDR3 reads TGCGCCAGCAGCTTGGAGATGGGACTCCTAAATGAGCAGTTCTTC.

Turning to this clone: At one end, the junction sequence differs from germline, possibly due to a read error. The same CDR3 can be traced to other DNA sequences in this sample. V usage is TRBV28 and J usage is TRBJ2-7, with D perhaps matching TRBD2 (7 bases). This CDR3 has 15 amino acids. CDR1 and CDR2 from the germline V gene are MDHEN and SYDVKM. As DNA, the CDR3 is TGTGCTAGCAGTTTACCCGGGGGGACACCGTACGAGCAGTACTTC. Translated: CASSLPGGTPYEQYF.

The rearrangement joins TRBV4-2 to TRBJ2-4; TRBD2 agrees at 13 bases. Germline V lookup: CDR1 LGHNA, CDR2 YNFKEQ. J gave up 9 bases and V 1 base, and 6 bases lay outside the gene matches. This CDR3 has 16 amino acids. The CDR3 protein is CASSQAGTSGESIQYF. DNA of the CDR3: TGTGCCAGCAGCCAAGCCGGGACTAGCGGGGAGAGCATTCAGTACTTC.

J is TRBJ1-6 and V is TRBV30, with D hard to call. CDR3 size: 18 residues. Germline V gene data show CDR1 as GTSNPN and CDR2 as SVGIG (reference sequence). Trimming stripped 2 bases from V and 0 bases from J, with 17 bases between. For the CDR3, the DNA is TGTGCCTGGAGTAGGCGGGGAACAGTAAGCTCCTATAATTCACCCCTCCACTTT. This codes for CAWSRRGTVSSYNSPLHF.

The CDR3 DNA sequence: TGTGCCAGCAGCCCACGACAGGGTAATTCACCCCTCCACTTT. It yields the protein CASSPRQGNSPLHF. The chain has TRBV5-8 and TRBJ1-6; 7 bases are a match to TRBD1. The CDR3 has 14 residues. Germline V gene data show CDR1 as SGHTS and CDR2 as YDEGEE. With 4 bases clipped from V and 6 bases from J, the junction kept 4 bases outside the gene matches.

The chain links TRBV6-1 to TRBJ1-1; D is unresolved. V lost 2 bases, J lost 4 bases, and 8 bases lay in between. Germline V CDR1 and CDR2: MNHNS, SASEGT. This CDR3 is 13 amino acids long. Here the CDR3 DNA reads TGTGCCAGCAGTGAATCCAGAGGCACTGAAGCTTTCTTT. Translation: CASSESRGTEAFF.

This chain connects TRBV27 to TRBJ2-2, with TRBD1 matching over 7 bases. The trim removed 5 bases at V and 5 bases at J, leaving 8 bases unmatched. Germline V gene lookup returns CDR1 MNHEY and CDR2 SMNVEV (reference sequence). The CDR3 is 15 amino acids. CDR3 in amino acids: CASSPRQGKTGELFF. The CDR3 bases are TGTGCCAGCAGTCCCAGACAGGGTAAAACCGGGGAGCTGTTTTTT.

The V and J genes are TRBV9 and TRBJ2-1, with a possible D match to TRBD1 (5 bases). Germline V gives CDR1 SGDLS, CDR2 YYNGEE. With 0 bases removed from V and 5 bases from J, the gap between germline ends came to 9 bases. The CDR3 spans 14 residues. CDR3 sequence reads: CASSVEAGHNEQFF. Here the CDR3 DNA reads TGTGCCAGCAGCGTAGAGGCAGGGCACAATGAGCAGTTCTTC.

This clone was detected ten times or more. The CDR3 sequence: CASSLGALYGYTF. CDR3 coding DNA: TGTGCCAGCAGTTTGGGGGCGCTTTATGGCTACACCTTC. The chain has TRBV28 and TRBJ1-2; D perhaps matches TRBD1 (6 bases). V was shortened by 3 bases and J by 5 bases, with 10 bases between the two germline ends. This CDR3 comprises 13 residues. Looked up from germline, CDR1 is MDHEN and CDR2 is SYDVKM.

The chain recombines TRBV7-2 with TRBJ2-5; 13 bases map to TRBD2. Trimming cost V 6 bases and J 5 bases; bases outside gene matches: 15. The germline gives CDR1 SGHTA, CDR2 FQGNSA. The CDR3 covers 18 residues. This chain's CDR3 is CASRPRRGTSGIGETQYF. In nucleotides, the CDR3 is TGTGCCAGCAGACCCCGGCGAGGGACTAGCGGGATCGGTGAGACCCAGTACTTC.

The V and J genes are TRBV5-1 and TRBJ2-1, with D perhaps matching TRBD2 (5 bases). V was pared by 4 bases and J by 5 bases, with 13 bases between. Germline lookup yields CDR1 SGHRS and CDR2 YFSETQ. The CDR3 has 14 residues. The CDR3 protein is CASSPNTRNNEQFF. The DNA for the CDR3 is TGCGCCAGCAGCCCGAACACTAGGAACAATGAGCAGTTCTTC.

This chain connects TRBV6-5 to TRBJ1-6; D not certain. The CDR3 is made up of 14 amino acids. In germline, CDR1 is MNHEY, CDR2 SVGAGI. V lost 0 bases and J 8 bases, leaving 8 bases between the germline ends. The CDR3 region has the DNA TGTGCCAGCAGTTACTCGATCGCGGATTCACCCCTCCACTTT. This sequence encodes CASSYSIADSPLHF.

This chain links TRBV5-1 with TRBJ2-1; 10 bases match TRBD1. This CDR3 region has 15 residues. Germline trimming cut 2 bases from V and 6 bases from J; bases unmatched to any gene: 5. The V gene's germline CDR1 is SGHRS and CDR2 YFSETQ. CDR3 loop: CASSFRDRGANEQFF. The CDR3 DNA follows: TGCGCCAGCAGCTTCCGGGACAGGGGTGCCAATGAGCAGTTCTTC.

This sequence joins TRBV10-3 and TRBJ2-3; TRBD2 agrees at 16 bases. Germline lookup yields CDR1 ENHRY and CDR2 SYGVKD. CDR3 size: 18 residues. With 6 bases clipped from V and 0 bases from J, the junction kept 6 bases outside the gene matches. The CDR3 nucleotides are TGTGCCATCAGGGTCCCGGGACTAGCGGGAGGGAGCACAGATACGCAGTATTTT. Its protein is CAIRVPGLAGGSTDTQYF.

The genes are TRBV6-5 and TRBJ2-7; no reliable D call. The V end lost 0 bases, the J end lost 2 bases, and 8 bases lay between the germline ends. This CDR3 has 14 amino acids. Germline V gene lookup returns CDR1 MNHEY and CDR2 SVGAGI. The CDR3, as DNA: TGTGCCAGCAGTTACTCAGAGGCCCCCTACGAGCAGTACTTC. This translates into CASSYSEAPYEQYF.

This clone has a single count. The chain joins TRBV9 to TRBJ2-7; 12 positions match TRBD2. CDR1 is SGDLS, CDR2 YYNGEE, per germline. The CDR3 has 15 amino acids. J was trimmed by 1 base and V by 5 bases; bases with no gene match: 4. CDR3 residues: CASSPGLAGSYEQYF. The CDR3 DNA is TGTGCCAGCAGTCCGGGACTAGCGGGTTCCTACGAGCAGTACTTC.

The chain joins TRBV5-1 to TRBJ2-7; a weak D match, TRBD2 (7 bases). CDR3 length: 12 residues. V was shortened by 2 bases and J by 5 bases, with 8 bases between the two germline ends. Germline V gene sequence: CDR1 SGHRS, CDR2 YFSETQ. The DNA of the CDR3 is TGCGCCAGCAGCTTAGGGGGGGACGAGCAGTACTTC. It encodes CASSLGGDEQYF.

The gene calls are TRBV28 and TRBJ1-1; D is unclear. Germline V gives CDR1 MDHEN, CDR2 SYDVKM. This CDR3 is built from 13 residues. With 4 bases removed from V and 3 bases from J, the gap between germline ends came to 9 bases. This CDR3 is CASSSSGYTEAFF. The CDR3 DNA reads as TGTGCCAGCAGTTCCTCAGGATACACTGAAGCTTTCTTT.

The chain uses TRBV3-1 (or the pseudogene TRBV3-2) and TRBJ2-3; 8 nucleotides line up with TRBD2. With 6 bases clipped from V and 1 base from J, the junction kept 3 bases outside the gene matches. The CDR3 is 14 amino acids. Germline CDR1 and CDR2: LGHDT and YNNKEL (reference sequence). CDR3 sequence reads: CASSLREGTDTQYF. The CDR3 coding sequence is TGTGCCAGCAGTCTGCGGGAGGGCACAGATACGCAGTATTTT.

The chain has TRBV6-5 and TRBJ1-2; D remains ambiguous. V lost 6 bases and J 7 bases, leaving 9 bases between the germline ends. Germline CDR1 MNHEY, CDR2 SVGAGI. The CDR3 sequence is 11 residues long. In DNA, the CDR3 is TGTGCCAGCAGGGACCGGGGTGGCTACACCTTC. It specifies CASRDRGGYTF.

This sequence joins TRBV18 and TRBJ1-6; D gene uncertain. The CDR3 has 12 amino acids. Germline lookup yields CDR1 KGHSH and CDR2 LQKENI. The ends were cut back, 0 bases at V and 10 bases at J, with 4 bases in the middle. CDR3 protein: CASSPPKSPLHF. The CDR3 bases are TGTGCCAGCTCACCACCCAAATCACCCCTCCACTTT.

This chain links TRBV27 with TRBJ2-1; D possibly corresponds to TRBD2 (5 bases). Trimming pared 8 bases from V and 8 bases from J, leaving 16 bases between. The CDR3 length is 13 residues. Germline V gene lookup returns CDR1 MNHEY and CDR2 SMNVEV (reference sequence). CDR3 protein: CASRRVGWDEQFF. CDR3 DNA sequence: TGTGCCAGCCGGCGGGTGGGATGGGATGAGCAGTTCTTC.

This clone appeared once. This chain connects TRBV5-1 to TRBJ1-2; TRBD1 agrees at 8 bases. V shed 4 bases, J shed 2 bases, and the junction held 10 bases outside the gene matches. Germline lookup yields CDR1 SGHRS and CDR2 YFSETQ. The CDR3 covers 16 residues. The CDR3 DNA sequence: TGCGCCAGCAGCGAGCCCCAGGGGGCATTCAACTATGGCTACACCTTC. This gives the protein CASSEPQGAFNYGYTF.

This sequence joins TRBV6-5 and TRBJ1-6; TRBD1 agrees at 9 bases. The trim removed 6 bases at V and 7 bases at J, leaving 7 bases unmatched. This CDR3 spans 15 amino acids. CDR1 is MNHEY and CDR2 is SVGAGI in the germline V gene. The CDR3 DNA follows: TGTGCCAGCAGCGGTGGGACAGGGCGGAATTCACCCCTCCACTTT. This encodes CASSGGTGRNSPLHF.

The chain couples TRBV18 to TRBJ1-6; tentatively, D is TRBD1 (5 bases). Trimming took off 3 bases at V and 13 bases at J, with 13 bases between the two ends. The CDR3 is made up of 13 amino acids. CDR1 and CDR2 (germline): KGHSH, LQKENI. The CDR3 is CASSPPGGGPLHF. For the CDR3, the DNA is TGTGCCAGCTCACCGCCCGGGGGGGGGCCCCTCCACTTT.

The chain carries TRBV18 and TRBJ2-5; a weak D match, TRBD2 (5 bases). The CDR3 totals 14 residues. Deletions cut 3 bases from V and 0 bases from J, with 8 bases between. The germline CDR1 and CDR2 sequences are KGHSH and LQKENI. In DNA, the CDR3 is TGTGCCAGCTCACCGCCCGGGGACCAAGAGACCCAGTACTTC. It translates to CASSPPGDQETQYF.

The V gene is TRBV28, the J gene TRBJ1-2, with D possibly matching TRBD1 (6 bases). Trimming left V 7 bases short and J 5 bases short, with 14 bases between. Germline V CDR1 and CDR2: MDHEN, SYDVKM. The CDR3 covers 13 residues. CDR3 sequence (DNA): TGTGCCAGCAATCAGGGGCTCAGTTATGGCTACACCTTC. Amino acid sequence: CASNQGLSYGYTF.

The gene calls are TRBV28 and TRBJ2-5, with D perhaps TRBD1 (7 bases). The germline gives CDR1 MDHEN, CDR2 SYDVKM. This CDR3 contains 14 residues. The V gene lost 3 bases and the J gene lost 4 bases, with 12 bases spanning the gap. This CDR3 reads CASSFGGGRETQYF. CDR3 sequence (DNA): TGTGCCAGCAGTTTCGGAGGGGGCCGAGAGACCCAGTACTTC.

The rearrangement links TRBV5-1 to TRBJ1-2, with TRBD1 as a possible D gene (6 bases). V lost 0 bases and J 4 bases, leaving 16 bases between the germline ends. Germline CDR1 is SGHRS and CDR2 is YFSETQ. This CDR3 has 16 residues. CDR3: CASSLATDGRGYGYTF. CDR3 sequence (DNA): TGCGCCAGCAGCTTGGCGACAGACGGCAGGGGCTATGGCTACACCTTC.